Following are 30 T cell receptor beta chains from one sample sequenced in a study of cytomegalovirus exposure and HLA in healthy donors (dated by TCRdb to about 2017). Library method: the immunoSEQ multiplex PCR assay. The multiplex PCR relied on a mix of 60 forward primers for TCR Vbeta segments and 13 reverse primers for TCR Jbeta segments. Imported from immuneACCESS, the table was reduced by TCRdb to in-frame sequences with V and J called. These copies leave out some clones; in studies compared against another copy, an unresolved V gene accounts for under half, and the cause of the remainder is not known. Across this sample there are roughly 160,000 clones, with about 82% seen only once. Around 7.7% of the sample lies in the top ten. Sequencing used PBMCs. These receptors all stem from a woman aged 30 to 39 in good health and CMV-seropositive.

The V gene is TRBV27, the J gene TRBJ1-3; TRBD1 aligns across 9 bases. From germline, CDR1 is MNHEY and CDR2 SMNVEV (reference sequence). Trimming removed 5 bases from V and 2 bases from J; junction bases left unmatched: 7. CDR3 length: 16 residues. As DNA, the CDR3 is TGTGCCAGCAGTAGGACCGGGACAGGGACTGGAAACACCATATATTTT. Its protein product is CASSRTGTGTGNTIYF.

The J gene is TRBJ2-1, the V gene TRBV5-6; D gene ambiguous. Germline V gene sequence: CDR1 SGHDT, CDR2 YYEEEE. V was cut by 4 bases and J by 5 bases, with 7 bases left in between. This CDR3 is built from 12 residues. Here the CDR3 DNA reads TGTGCCAGCAGCGACGGAGACAATGAGCAGTTCTTC. Its protein product is CASSDGDNEQFF.

V is TRBV7-2 and J is TRBJ2-3, with D perhaps matching TRBD1 (6 bases). The CDR3 loop spans 18 amino acids. Between the trimmed V and J ends, which lost 0 bases and 0 bases, there was a span of 16 bases. Germline-derived CDR1 and CDR2 are SGHTA and FQGNSA. The CDR3 reads CASSLAMWGQRSTDTQYF. The CDR3 bases are TGTGCCAGCAGCTTAGCGATGTGGGGGCAAAGAAGCACAGATACGCAGTATTTT. The complete variable domain, with remaining parts taken from reference TRBV7-2 and TRBJ2-3, reads GAGVSQSPSNKVTEKGKDVELRCDPISGHTALYWYRQSLGQGLEFLIYFQGNSAPDKSGLPSDRFSAERTGGSVSTLTIQRTQQEDSAVYLCASSLAMWGQRSTDTQYFGPGTRLTVL.

This clone is a singleton in its sample. The chain carries TRBV5-4 and TRBJ2-6, with D perhaps matching TRBD1 (6 bases). V was cut by 4 bases and J by 2 bases, with 10 bases left in between. Germline CDR1 is SGHNT and CDR2 is YYREEE (reference sequence). The CDR3 is made up of 15 amino acids. The CDR3 here is CASSPQGAGANVLTF. Here the CDR3 DNA reads TGTGCCAGCAGCCCACAGGGTGCTGGGGCCAACGTCCTGACTTTC.

This chain joins TRBV21-1 and TRBJ2-5; the D call in the table, TRBD1, was not verified against the DNA. TRBV21-1 is a pseudogene segment. This CDR3 comprises 15 residues. CDR3 sequence: CASSKPGTAQETQYF. CDR3 nucleotides: TGTGCCAGCAGCAAACCGGGGACAGCCCAAGAGACCCAGTACTTC.

This clone was observed once. V and J are TRBV5-5 and TRBJ1-5; tentatively, D is TRBD1 (5 bases). With 2 bases removed from V and 7 bases from J, the gap between germline ends came to 25 bases. CDR1 is SGHKS, CDR2 YYEKEE, per germline (reference sequence). The CDR3 contains 18 residues. The CDR3 sequence: CASSFGRKGLPGSQPQHF. The CDR3 DNA reads TGTGCCAGCAGCTTCGGTCGTAAGGGACTCCCCGGTAGCCAGCCCCAGCATTTT.

The chain combines TRBV6-1 with TRBJ1-1; TRBD1 matches at 8 bases. The CDR3 contains 14 residues. Trimming took 5 bases from V and 3 from J; bases not matched to a gene: 5. Germline lookup yields CDR1 MNHNS and CDR2 SASEGT. CDR3 region: CASSKDRVDTEAFF. The CDR3, as DNA: TGTGCCAGCAGTAAGGACAGGGTAGACACTGAAGCTTTCTTT.

The chain has TRBV27 and TRBJ1-5, with a tentative D call TRBD1 (5 bases). With 5 bases removed from V and 11 bases from J, the gap between germline ends came to 19 bases. The CDR3 is 14 residues long. The V gene's germline CDR1 is MNHEY and CDR2 SMNVEV (reference sequence). The CDR3 region has the DNA TGTGCCAGCAGTAGAACAGGTGTTAGAAGGACCCAGCATTTT. Translated, it gives CASSRTGVRRTQHF.

The chain recombines TRBV5-1 with TRBJ1-1; weak D call: TRBD1 (5 bases). V shed 4 bases and J shed 3 bases, with 13 bases lying between them. Germline CDR1 SGHRS, CDR2 YFSETQ. This CDR3 contains 14 residues. CDR3 nucleotides: TGCGCCAGCAGCGGGGCCTCTTGGGACACTGAAGCTTTCTTT. It specifies CASSGASWDTEAFF.

This sequence joins TRBV4-1 and TRBJ2-7; tentative D call: TRBD2 (5 bases). Trimming removed 3 bases at V and 4 bases at J, with 16 bases between. This CDR3 spans 15 amino acids. Germline CDR1 is MGHRA and CDR2 is YSYEKL. The CDR3 coding sequence is TGCGCCAGCAGCCAGGTCCTGACAACGGGATACGAGCAGTACTTC. This encodes CASSQVLTTGYEQYF.

The chain recombines TRBV4-1 with TRBJ2-5; D may be TRBD2 (6 bases). TRBJ2-7 explains the end of the DNA better; the J call may be wrong. Germline V CDR1 and CDR2: MGHRA, YSYEKL. This CDR3 comprises 13 residues. The DNA of the CDR3 is TGCGCCAGCAGCCAAGATCGGGGGTACGAGCAGTACTTC. This encodes CASSQDRGYEQYF.

V is TRBV21-1 and J is TRBJ2-7; the D segment call TRBD2 is taken from the table without a DNA check. TRBV21-1 is a known pseudogene. CDR3 length: 16 residues. This chain's CDR3 is CASSQRREGRVYEQYF. In nucleotides, the CDR3 is TGTGCCAGCAGCCAAAGGAGAGAGGGAAGGGTCTACGAGCAGTACTTC.

The chain employs TRBV29-1 and TRBJ1-4; the match to TRBD1 covers 8 bases. The germline V gene has CDR1 SQVTM and CDR2 ANQGSEA. This CDR3 is built from 15 residues. V lost 6 bases, J lost 2 bases, and 8 bases stayed unmatched. The CDR3 loop is CSVRRRTGTNEKLFF. The CDR3 coding sequence is TGCAGCGTACGCCGTCGGACAGGGACTAATGAAAAACTGTTTTTT.

The gene calls are TRBV5-6 and TRBJ1-5, with D possibly being TRBD1 (5 bases). The CDR3 is made up of 16 amino acids. V dropped 3 bases and J dropped 3 bases, with 16 bases sitting between them. Germline V CDR1 and CDR2: SGHDT, YYEEEE. The CDR3 region is CASSSGGEGYNQPQHF. The DNA for the CDR3 is TGTGCCAGCAGCTCGGGGGGGGAGGGGTACAATCAGCCCCAGCATTTT.

This chain connects TRBV7-2 to TRBJ1-2; D gene uncertain. CDR3 length: 14 residues. Per germline, CDR1 SGHTA and CDR2 FQGNSA. V dropped 1 base and J dropped 4 bases, with 10 bases sitting between them. The CDR3 region is CASSLGTAPYGYTF. Written as DNA, the CDR3 is TGTGCCAGCAGCTTAGGTACAGCTCCCTATGGCTACACCTTC.

V usage is TRBV9 and J usage is TRBJ1-5; possibly TRBD1 for D (5 bases). Germline V gene sequence: CDR1 SGDLS, CDR2 YYNGEE. Trimming took off 4 bases at V and 0 bases at J, with 11 bases between the two ends. CDR3 length: 15 amino acids. CDR3 region: CASSPYRSSNQPQHF. CDR3 bases: TGTGCCAGCAGCCCATACAGGAGTAGCAATCAGCCCCAGCATTTT.

In this sample, this clone turned up a few times. At one end the junction does not follow the germline gene, possibly because of a read error. The chain carries TRBV4-1 and TRBJ1-1; 9 nucleotides match TRBD1. Germline-derived CDR1 and CDR2 are MGHRA and YSYEKL. This CDR3 region has 14 residues. The CDR3 nucleotides read TGTGCCAGCAGCCAAGGGGACAGGGAGGTTGAAGCTTTCTTT. Protein sequence: CASSQGDREVEAFF.

The gene calls are TRBV27 and TRBJ2-5, with a weak D call TRBD1 (6 bases). The better agreement between TRBJ2-7 and the DNA end casts doubt on the J call. CDR1 and CDR2 (germline): MNHEY, SMNVEV (reference sequence). The CDR3 covers 16 residues. CDR3 sequence (DNA): TGTGCCAGCATCTCATACGTGGGGGACACCTACTACGAGCAGTACTTC. The encoded protein is CASISYVGDTYYEQYF.

This clone was picked up a small number of times. V usage is TRBV5-8 and J usage is TRBJ2-7; 9 positions agree with TRBD1. The CDR3 runs 17 residues. The germline CDR1 and CDR2 sequences are SGHTS and YDEGEE. V lost 4 bases, J lost 2 bases, and 13 bases stayed unmatched. Written as DNA, the CDR3 is TGTGCCAGCAGCGCCCTTTTAGGGACAGGGACCACCTACGAGCAGTACTTC. It specifies CASSALLGTGTTYEQYF.

The chain joins TRBV4-3 to TRBJ1-4; a possible D gene is TRBD1 (5 bases). Germline lookup yields CDR1 LGHNA and CDR2 YSLEER. This CDR3 has 15 amino acids. Trimming took off 3 bases at V and 0 bases at J, with 8 bases between the two ends. For the CDR3, the DNA is TGCGCCAGCAGCCACAGGGTTGCAACTAATGAAAAACTGTTTTTT. Translation: CASSHRVATNEKLFF.

This chain links TRBV5-1 with TRBJ1-6, with 8 positions matching TRBD1. This CDR3 spans 17 amino acids. Germline lookup yields CDR1 SGHRS and CDR2 YFSETQ. J lost 10 bases, V lost 0 bases, and 12 bases had no gene match. Here the CDR3 reads CASSLGLRTGRGSPLHF. The CDR3 DNA reads TGCGCCAGCAGCTTGGGACTACGGACAGGGAGGGGATCACCCCTCCACTTT.

The chain carries TRBV19 and TRBJ2-5, with D tentatively TRBD2 (6 bases). Germline V gene data show CDR1 as LNHDA and CDR2 as SQIVND (reference sequence). The CDR3 is 15 residues long. Trimming pared 3 bases from V and 2 bases from J, leaving 13 bases between. The DNA for the CDR3 is TGTGCCAGTAGTATGAGGCGCGGGACTCAAGAGACCCAGTACTTC. Translated: CASSMRRGTQETQYF.

This clone has a handful of counts. The chain has TRBV23-1 and TRBJ1-4; D is possibly TRBD1 (5 bases). TRBV23-1 is classed as an ORF, of uncertain function. This CDR3 is 16 amino acids long. Trimming removed 0 bases from V and 1 base from J, with 9 bases in between. The CDR3 loop reads CASSQSKRGTNEKLFF. The DNA of the CDR3 is TGCGCCAGCAGTCAATCGAAAAGGGGAACTAATGAAAAACTGTTTTTT.

The chain uses TRBV11-2 and TRBJ2-5; 14 nucleotides match TRBD2. J lost 4 bases, V lost 5 bases, and 6 bases had no gene match. The CDR3 consists of 16 residues. Germline CDR1 and CDR2: SGHAT and FQNNGV. In DNA form, the CDR3 reads TGTGCCAGCAGCCCCTTGACTAGCGGGGGGGTAGAGACCCAGTACTTC. This sequence encodes CASSPLTSGGVETQYF.

The rearrangement links TRBV6-5 to TRBJ2-5; weak D call: TRBD2 (5 bases). The tail of the sequence fits TRBJ2-7 better, so the J call may be wrong. CDR3 length equals 15 residues. CDR1 and CDR2 from the germline V gene are MNHEY and SVGAGI. CDR3 nucleotide sequence: TGTGCCAGCAGTTCCCAAAGAGAGGGCCCCTACGAGCAGTACTTC. Translating gives CASSSQREGPYEQYF.

This chain joins TRBV10-3 and TRBJ2-2; 9 positions match TRBD1. The CDR3 spans 14 residues. V shed 4 bases and J 4 bases; nucleotides not matched to a gene: 1. The germline CDR1 and CDR2 sequences are ENHRY and SYGVKD. The CDR3 coding sequence is TGTGCCATCAGTGGGACAGGGGTCACCGGGGAGCTGTTTTTT. This gives the protein CAISGTGVTGELFF.

The V call is TRBV29-1, the J call TRBJ1-4; D gene ambiguous. CDR3 size: 13 residues. Trimming cost V 4 bases and J 3 bases, with 9 bases left between them. The V gene's germline CDR1 is SQVTM and CDR2 ANQGSEA. CDR3 DNA sequence: TGCAGCGTTGGATTCGGGGCTAATGAAAAACTGTTTTTT. It translates to CSVGFGANEKLFF.

This clone was picked up one time. At one boundary the junction diverges from the germline segment, which might be a read error. The chain links TRBV9 to TRBJ2-5; D is uncertain. CDR3 length: 11 residues. Germline assignment: CDR1 SGDLS and CDR2 YYNGEE. The CDR3 loop reads CASGVGRTQYF. The CDR3 DNA reads TGTGCCAGCGGCGTAGGTCGGACCCAGTACTTC.

V and J are TRBV4-2 and TRBJ1-6; 8 bases fit TRBD1. V was clipped by 1 base and J by 10 bases; unmatched bases: 6. Germline CDR1 is LGHNA and CDR2 is YNFKEQ. The CDR3 covers 15 residues. The CDR3: CASSQAGTGRSPLHF. The DNA for the CDR3 is TGTGCCAGCAGCCAAGCCGGGACAGGCCGGTCACCCCTCCACTTT.

On this clone itself: One end of the junction is discordant with germline, which a read error may explain. The chain joins TRBV7-8 to TRBJ1-6; perhaps TRBD1 as D (6 bases). Germline V gene sequence: CDR1 SGHVS, CDR2 FQNEAQ. The CDR3 totals 15 residues. CDR3 DNA: TGTGCCAGCACCGTGCCGGGACAAAGAAATTCACCCCTCCTCTTT. Translation gives CASTVPGQRNSPLLF.